Below are 18 T cell receptor beta chains sequenced from a single sample in a study of cytomegalovirus exposure and HLA in healthy donors. PCR was performed using 60 Vbeta and 13 Jbeta primers. Repertoires were generated with immunoSEQ multiplex PCR, while TCRdb's copy carries only in-frame clones and drops some. Here the sample spans roughly 110,000 clones, over 65% being singletons. The sample taken for sequencing was PBMCs. The receptors stem from a woman between 40 and 55 years old in good health and CMV-seropositive.

V and J are TRBV5-1 and TRBJ1-2; weak D call: TRBD1 (5 bases). V dropped 3 bases and J dropped 7 bases, with 34 bases sitting between them. Germline values: CDR1 SGHRS, CDR2 YFSETQ. The CDR3 is 20 amino acids. The CDR3 loop reads CASSYAPYGAGKPLYCGYTF. CDR3 in DNA: TGCGCCAGCAGCTACGCCCCTTATGGGGCAGGAAAGCCTCTATATTGTGGCTACACCTTC.

The chain employs TRBV2 and TRBJ2-7; TRBD1 matches at 12 bases. V shed 10 bases and J 6 bases; nucleotides not matched to a gene: 4. The CDR3 spans 12 residues. CDR1 is SNHLY, CDR2 FYNNEI, per germline. The CDR3 nucleotides are TGTGCCACCGGGACAGGGGGCGTCGAGCAGTACTTC. It translates to CATGTGGVEQYF.

The chain uses TRBV5-1 and TRBJ1-5, with 7 bases lining up with TRBD1. Losses at the gene ends were 0 bases for V and 5 bases for J; bases not matched to a gene: 2. The CDR3 covers 14 residues. CDR1 is SGHRS and CDR2 is YFSETQ in the germline V gene. The DNA for the CDR3 is TGCGCCAGCAGCTTGGGTACAGGGGATCAGCCCCAGCATTTT. It encodes CASSLGTGDQPQHF. Looking up the rest from reference TRBV5-1 and TRBJ1-5 gives the full variable domain: KAGVTQTPRYLIKTRGQQVTLSCSPISGHRSVSWYQQTPGQGLQFLFEYFSETQRNKGNFPGRFSGRQFSNSRSEMNVSTLELGDSALYLCASSLGTGDQPQHFGDGTRLSIL.

In regard to this clone: Within the sample, other DNA sequences also encode this same CDR3. The chain uses TRBV28 and TRBJ2-7; possibly TRBD1 for D (6 bases). V lost 2 bases to trimming and J lost 2 bases, with 13 bases between them. Germline V gene sequence: CDR1 MDHEN, CDR2 SYDVKM. The CDR3 covers 15 residues. The CDR3 bases are TGTGCCAGCAGTTTAATAAAGGGGGTTGCCTACGAGCAGTACTTC. This sequence encodes CASSLIKGVAYEQYF. Together with reference TRBV28 and TRBJ2-7, the CDR3 gives the full variable domain: DVKVTQSSRYLVKRTGEKVFLECVQDMDHENMFWYRQDPGLGLRLIYFSYDVKMKEKGDIPEGYSVSREKKERFSLILESASTNQTSMYLCASSLIKGVAYEQYFGPGTRLTVT.

This chain links TRBV6-5 with TRBJ1-1; possible D gene TRBD1, 5 bases. In germline, CDR1 is MNHEY, CDR2 SVGAGI. V was trimmed by 5 bases and J by 4 bases, leaving 14 bases between them. CDR3 length equals 14 residues. CDR3 in amino acids: CASSEIGGGTEAFF. The CDR3 nucleotides read TGTGCCAGCAGTGAAATCGGGGGTGGCACTGAAGCTTTCTTT.

V is TRBV25-1 and J is TRBJ1-5; D gene uncertain. The CDR3 has 13 amino acids. CDR1 MGHDK and CDR2 SYGVNS come from the germline V gene. The V and J ends lost 6 bases and 2 bases respectively, with 8 bases between them. Written as DNA, the CDR3 is TGTGCCAGCAGAGACTGGGGCAATCAGCCCCAGCATTTT. The encoded protein is CASRDWGNQPQHF. The variable domain in full, with the rest retrieved from reference TRBV25-1 and TRBJ1-5, is EADIYQTPRYLVIGTGKKITLECSQTMGHDKMYWYQQDPGMELHLIHYSYGVNSTEKGDLSSESTVSRIRTEHFPLTLESARPSHTSQYLCASRDWGNQPQHFGDGTRLSIL.

J is TRBJ2-1 and V is TRBV19, with a weak D call TRBD1 (5 bases). The germline CDR1 and CDR2 sequences are LNHDA and SQIVND (reference sequence). The CDR3 is made up of 16 amino acids. Trimming took 1 base from V and 1 from J, leaving 11 bases between them. The CDR3 bases are TGTGCCAGTAGTATAGGGGGCAGTAGTTCCTACAATGAGCAGTTCTTC. As protein: CASSIGGSSSYNEQFF.

This clone was seen only a few times. The same CDR3 arises from other DNA sequences in this sample as well. In DNA, the CDR3 is TGCAGCGTCCAGAACACTGAAGCTTTCTTT. This gives the protein CSVQNTEAFF. This chain uses TRBV29-1 with TRBJ1-1; no definite D call. Deletions cut 6 bases from V and 1 base from J, with 3 bases between. The CDR3 is 10 residues long. CDR1 SQVTM and CDR2 ANQGSEA come from the germline V gene.

This chain joins TRBV16 and TRBJ2-1, with a weak D call TRBD2 (6 bases). The CDR3 covers 16 residues. The germline gives CDR1 KGHSY, CDR2 FQNENV. Trimming left V 3 bases short and J 5 bases short, with 17 bases between. CDR3 nucleotide sequence: TGTGCCAGCAGCCATTCCTCGGGACTTGGCAACAATGAGCAGTTCTTC. Amino acids: CASSHSSGLGNNEQFF.

The V call is TRBV7-3, the J call TRBJ1-4; D call uncertain. This CDR3 is built from 13 residues. Germline loops: CDR1 SGHTA, CDR2 FQGTGA. V lost 5 bases and J lost 3, with 7 bases in between. CDR3 loop: CASSRAANEKLFF. As DNA, the CDR3 is TGTGCCAGCAGCCGCGCGGCTAATGAAAAACTGTTTTTT.

The chain couples TRBV19 to TRBJ2-1, with 7 positions matching TRBD2. The V and J ends lost 5 bases and 6 bases, in that order; junction bases with no gene match: 7. This CDR3 is 14 amino acids long. CDR1 and CDR2 from the germline V gene are LNHDA and SQIVND (reference sequence). The CDR3 loop reads CASSVRGERNEQFF. CDR3 bases: TGTGCCAGTAGTGTACGGGGGGAACGCAATGAGCAGTTCTTC.

J is TRBJ1-1 and V is TRBV5-6; a weak D match, TRBD1 (5 bases). V was shortened by 0 bases and J by 5 bases, with 14 bases between the two germline ends. The germline gives CDR1 SGHDT, CDR2 YYEEEE. The CDR3 is made up of 15 amino acids. The CDR3 DNA reads TGTGCCAGCAGCTTGGGGCAGGGAAGGAAAACTGAAGCTTTCTTT. It is translated as CASSLGQGRKTEAFF. Supplemented by reference TRBV5-6 and TRBJ1-1, the full variable domain reads DAGVTQSPTHLIKTRGQQVTLRCSPKSGHDTVSWYQQALGQGPQFIFQYYEEEERQRGNFPDRFSGHQFPNYSSELNVNALLLGDSALYLCASSLGQGRKTEAFFGQGTRLTVV.

The V and J genes are TRBV10-3 and TRBJ1-2; 10 bases fit TRBD1. From germline, CDR1 is ENHRY and CDR2 SYGVKD. The CDR3 sequence is 20 residues long. V dropped 7 bases and J dropped 1; count of bases not matched to a gene: 21. The CDR3 sequence: CAIIGILCRDRGMFNYGYTF. The CDR3 nucleotides are TGTGCCATCATAGGAATTCTATGTAGGGACAGGGGTATGTTTAACTATGGCTACACCTTC.

CDR3 in DNA: TGTGCCAGCAGTTACTCTGGGCAGACAGGAGAGACCCAGTACTTC. Encoded protein: CASSYSGQTGETQYF. The rearrangement joins TRBV6-6 to TRBJ2-5; perhaps TRBD1 as D (6 bases). V lost 0 bases, J lost 4 bases, and 12 bases lay in between. The CDR3 spans 15 residues. Per germline, CDR1 MNHNY and CDR2 SVGAGI (reference sequence).

V usage is TRBV9 and J usage is TRBJ2-3; 8 nucleotides align to TRBD2. The CDR3 totals 16 residues. Germline-derived CDR1 and CDR2 are SGDLS and YYNGEE. Trimming at V came to 1 base and at J to 0 bases, leaving 4 bases not matched to a gene. In DNA, the CDR3 is TGTGCCAGCAGCGTATCTAGCGGGTCTAGCACAGATACGCAGTATTTT. It yields the protein CASSVSSGSSTDTQYF.

The CDR3 loop is CASLGTGNEKLFF. The CDR3, as DNA: TGTGCCAGTCTCGGGACAGGGAACGAAAAACTGTTTTTT. The chain joins TRBV9 to TRBJ1-4; 9 bases are shared with TRBD1. The CDR3 has 13 amino acids. Germline V gene sequence: CDR1 SGDLS, CDR2 YYNGEE. V was clipped by 8 bases and J by 8 bases; unmatched bases: 7.

This clone showed up just a few times. This chain uses TRBV7-9 with TRBJ2-2, with 10 bases matching TRBD2. Trimming took 3 bases from V and 6 from J; bases not matched to a gene: 7. This CDR3 comprises 16 residues. The germline gives CDR1 SEHNR, CDR2 FQNEAQ (reference sequence). The CDR3 reads CASSLDLGTSAGELFF. The CDR3 nucleotides are TGTGCCAGCAGCTTGGACTTGGGGACTAGCGCCGGGGAGCTGTTTTTT. Full variable domain (rest looked up from reference TRBV7-9 and TRBJ2-2): DTGVSQNPRHKITKRGQNVTFRCDPISEHNRLYWYRQTLGQGPEFLTYFQNEAQLEKSRLLSDRFSAERPKGSFSTLEIQRTEQGDSAMYLCASSLDLGTSAGELFFGEGSRLTVL.

CDR3 bases: TGTGCCAGCAGCTTAAACAGGGGAGGAGGTGGCTACACCTTC. It specifies CASSLNRGGGGYTF. The chain employs TRBV7-2 and TRBJ1-2; TRBD1 matches at 7 bases. After removal of 2 bases from V and 7 bases from J, the junction contained 7 bases not matched to a gene. Germline lookup yields CDR1 SGHTA and CDR2 FQGNSA. The CDR3 has 14 amino acids.